This TCR beta chain came from a study of blood T cell repertoires in COVID-19. Overall study context: Spain, Italy and the United States supplied samples that represented acute and convalescent COVID-19. In each case, the material was cDNA or gDNA derived from T cells, B-cell-depleted T cells, or PBMCs.

Trimming shortened V by 10 bases and J by 7 bases, and 22 bases separated the two germline ends. The V gene's germline CDR1 is MDHEN and CDR2 SYDVKM. The CDR3 has 15 residues. Per the study methods: Researchers report that nucleated cell counts were estimated from reference gene primer amplification. Some clones are missing from TCRdb's copy, which holds only in-frame ones; the method was immunoSEQ multiplex PCR. D and trimming come from the DNA, and the V and J calls and clone size come from that table. The data contain over 150,000 clones, less than 90% of them seen just once; the ten biggest clones take up 14%.

The genes are TRBV28 and TRBJ1-4; maybe TRBD1 (6 bases). Input material: peripheral blood. The clonotype comes from a young man with active or convalescent COVID-19. The CDR3 coding sequence is TGTGCCACCCGAGGGGGGGACACCGGCGGTGAAAAACTGTTTTTT. This encodes CATRGGDTGGEKLFF. Variable domain in full (rest from reference TRBV28 and TRBJ1-4): DVKVTQSSRYLVKRTGEKVFLECVQDMDHENMFWYRQDPGLGLRLIYFSYDVKMKEKGDIPEGYSVSREKKERFSLILESASTNQTSMYLCATRGGDTGGEKLFFGSGTQLSVL.